This entry lists 31 T cell receptor beta chains sequenced from one sample in a study of cytomegalovirus exposure and HLA in healthy donors. The protocol was immunoSEQ multiplex PCR, while the TCRdb copy is restricted to in-frame clones and leaves out a portion. The sample holds about 250,000 clones, roughly 84% seen once. Source material: PBMCs. The receptors here all came from a man aged 18-30 years in good health and CMV-seropositive.

The rearrangement joins TRBV30 to TRBJ2-3; 10 positions agree with TRBD2. The CDR3 has 13 residues. The junction had 4 bases not matched to a gene; V was cut back by 4 bases and J by 6 bases. Germline V gene lookup returns CDR1 GTSNPN and CDR2 SVGIG (reference sequence). The CDR3 DNA is TGTGCCTGGACATCTAGCGGGAGTGATACGCAGTATTTT. This codes for CAWTSSGSDTQYF.

The chain links TRBV27 to TRBJ1-5; D remains ambiguous. The CDR3 extends over 16 amino acids. The ends were cut back, 6 bases at V and 1 base at J, with 16 bases in the middle. Per germline, CDR1 MNHEY and CDR2 SMNVEV (reference sequence). This CDR3 reads CASRPRQSKSNQPQHF. CDR3 nucleotides: TGTGCCAGCAGGCCACGCCAGTCCAAGAGCAATCAGCCCCAGCATTTT.

The rearrangement joins TRBV4-3 to TRBJ2-7, with a possible D match to TRBD1 (6 bases). Germline-derived CDR1 and CDR2 are LGHNA and YSLEER. This CDR3 spans 13 amino acids. V lost 4 bases, J lost 0 bases, and 7 bases lay in between. The CDR3 loop reads CASSPGVSYEQYF. CDR3 DNA sequence: TGCGCCAGCAGCCCAGGGGTCTCCTACGAGCAGTACTTC.

This chain joins TRBV28 and TRBJ2-7; 8 positions match TRBD2. The CDR3 covers 16 residues. Per germline, CDR1 MDHEN and CDR2 SYDVKM. V lost 4 bases and J lost 4; bases outside the gene matches: 12. DNA for the CDR3: TGTGCCAGCAGTTCCGGGCGGTTAGCGGGAATATACGAGCAGTACTTC. This encodes CASSSGRLAGIYEQYF.

The chain couples TRBV5-1 to TRBJ2-3; 7 nucleotides agree with TRBD2. With V trimmed by 0 bases and J by 3 bases, 7 bases remained unmatched. The CDR3 sequence is 16 residues long. Germline V gives CDR1 SGHRS, CDR2 YFSETQ. The CDR3 nucleotides are TGCGCCAGCAGCTTGGGCCCAGCGGGATTAACAGATACGCAGTATTTT. Translation: CASSLGPAGLTDTQYF.

The chain has TRBV6-6 and TRBJ2-7; TRBD2 matches 12 bases. V lost 5 bases, J lost 4 bases, and 6 bases stayed unmatched. CDR3 size: 15 residues. The germline V gene encodes CDR1 MNHNY and CDR2 SVGAGI (reference sequence). CDR3 loop: CASSLLAGGEYEQYF. CDR3 nucleotide sequence: TGTGCCAGCAGTCTCCTAGCGGGAGGGGAATACGAGCAGTACTTC.

J is TRBJ2-2 and V is TRBV6-5; 8 positions agree with TRBD2. In germline, CDR1 is MNHEY, CDR2 SVGAGI. The CDR3 extends over 14 amino acids. The J segment lost 7 bases and the V segment lost 8 bases, leaving 9 bases of the junction unmatched. CDR3 sequence: CASEAGVGIGELFF. CDR3 DNA sequence: TGTGCCAGCGAAGCGGGAGTCGGTATCGGGGAGCTGTTTTTT.

The V gene is TRBV29-1, the J gene TRBJ2-5; TRBD2 matches at 7 bases. Trimming cost V 5 bases and J 6 bases; bases outside gene matches: 9. The CDR3 sequence is 13 residues long. CDR1 SQVTM and CDR2 ANQGSEA come from the germline V gene. The CDR3 DNA follows: TGCAGCGTTCATCCTAGCGGCACTAAGACCCAGTACTTC. Translated, it gives CSVHPSGTKTQYF.

The rearrangement uses TRBV30 and TRBJ2-7; TRBD1 matches at 10 bases. Germline V gene lookup returns CDR1 GTSNPN and CDR2 SVGIG (reference sequence). This CDR3 is built from 14 residues. Trimming at V came to 5 bases and at J to 4 bases, leaving 8 bases not matched to a gene. In DNA, the CDR3 is TGTGCCTGGGCTAGGGGACAGGGGCGGTACGAGCAGTACTTC. It is translated as CAWARGQGRYEQYF.

The CDR3 reads CASSEGPLQETQYF. In DNA, the CDR3 is TGTGCCAGCAGTGAAGGGCCCCTACAAGAGACCCAGTACTTC. This chain links TRBV2 with TRBJ2-5; D unclear. The CDR3 has 14 amino acids. The V end lost 1 base, the J end lost 2 bases, and 8 bases lay between the germline ends. CDR1 is SNHLY, CDR2 FYNNEI, per germline.

This chain joins TRBV29-1 and TRBJ2-5; D tentatively reads TRBD1 or TRBD2 (5 bases each). The germline gives CDR1 SQVTM, CDR2 ANQGSEA. The CDR3 runs 11 residues. V was trimmed by 7 bases and J by 5 bases, leaving 11 bases between them. CDR3 in DNA: TGCAGCGGAGGGGTGAAGGAGACCCAGTACTTC. Amino acids: CSGGVKETQYF. Full variable domain (rest looked up from reference TRBV29-1 and TRBJ2-5): SAVISQKPSRDICQRGTSLTIQCQVDSQVTMMFWYRQQPGQSLTLIATANQGSEATYESGFVIDKFPISRPNLTFSTLTVSNMSPEDSSIYLCSGGVKETQYFGPGTRLLVL.

This clone was found once. The chain links TRBV25-1 to TRBJ1-2; D is perhaps TRBD1 (5 bases). The CDR3 extends over 15 amino acids. Trimming took 5 bases from V and 0 from J, leaving 13 bases between them. CDR1 is MGHDK and CDR2 is SYGVNS in the germline V gene. This CDR3 is CASSNSGAANYGYTF. The CDR3 nucleotides are TGTGCCAGCAGTAATTCCGGGGCTGCTAACTATGGCTACACCTTC.

This clone was found once. The V and J genes are TRBV19 and TRBJ1-5; D remains ambiguous. The germline V gene has CDR1 LNHDA and CDR2 SQIVND (reference sequence). The V end lost 2 bases, the J end lost 5 bases, and 7 bases lay between the germline ends. The CDR3 consists of 13 residues. The CDR3 sequence is CASSIWMDQPQHF. The CDR3 DNA reads as TGTGCCAGTAGTATATGGATGGATCAGCCCCAGCATTTT.

The chain employs TRBV29-1 and TRBJ1-2, with D possibly being TRBD1 (6 bases). The germline CDR1 and CDR2 sequences are SQVTM and ANQGSEA. CDR3 length equals 12 residues. Trimming took off 7 bases at V and 1 base at J, with 10 bases between the two ends. The CDR3 sequence is CSAPQGNYGYTF. CDR3 bases: TGCAGCGCACCACAGGGTAACTATGGCTACACCTTC.

This clone has just one count. The chain employs TRBV11-2 and TRBJ2-4; 9 bases are shared with TRBD1. The CDR3 extends over 15 amino acids. V lost 5 bases, J lost 4 bases, and 6 bases stayed unmatched. Germline assignment: CDR1 SGHAT and CDR2 FQNNGV. The CDR3 DNA sequence: TGTGCCAGCAGCGCCTTTGGACAGGGGAAAAACATTCAGTACTTC. The encoded protein is CASSAFGQGKNIQYF.

V and J are TRBV6-5 and TRBJ1-1, with D possibly being TRBD1 (5 bases). This CDR3 is built from 13 residues. Germline-derived CDR1 and CDR2 are MNHEY and SVGAGI. V lost 6 bases and J lost 2, with 10 bases in between. CDR3 loop: CASRWDGNTEAFF. The CDR3, as DNA: TGTGCCAGCAGATGGGACGGAAACACTGAAGCTTTCTTT.

This sequence joins TRBV6-5 and TRBJ2-1, with D possibly being TRBD1 or TRBD2 (5 bases each). The CDR3 consists of 12 residues. Germline assignment: CDR1 MNHEY and CDR2 SVGAGI. Trimming shortened V by 2 bases and J by 9 bases, and 8 bases separated the two germline ends. For the CDR3, the DNA is TGTGCCAGCAGTTACGCCGGGACTGAGCAGTTCTTC. This sequence encodes CASSYAGTEQFF.

The chain carries TRBV27 and TRBJ1-1; tentative D call: TRBD1 (6 bases). V lost 3 bases and J 3 bases, leaving 14 bases between the germline ends. The CDR3 covers 15 residues. Per the germline V gene, CDR1 is MNHEY and CDR2 is SMNVEV (reference sequence). The chain's CDR3 is CASSLIGWGHTEAFF. The CDR3, as DNA: TGTGCCAGCAGTTTGATAGGCTGGGGGCACACTGAAGCTTTCTTT.

A single count supports this clone. The chain recombines TRBV25-1 with TRBJ2-1, with D perhaps matching TRBD2 (6 bases). Deletions cut 5 bases from V and 0 bases from J, with 8 bases between. Germline CDR1 is MGHDK and CDR2 is SYGVNS. CDR3 size: 14 residues. The CDR3 reads CASSRRGSYNEQFF. For the CDR3, the DNA is TGTGCCAGCAGTAGGAGGGGCTCCTACAATGAGCAGTTCTTC.

V usage is TRBV9 and J usage is TRBJ2-3, with 9 nucleotides matching TRBD2. The V and J ends lost 3 bases and 2 bases, in that order; junction bases with no gene match: 4. There are 15 residues in the CDR3. CDR1 is SGDLS and CDR2 is YYNGEE in the germline V gene. CDR3 sequence: CASSASGTYTDTQYF. CDR3 DNA: TGTGCCAGCAGCGCTAGCGGGACCTACACAGATACGCAGTATTTT.

This chain connects TRBV19 to TRBJ1-5; 9 bases are a match to TRBD1. The CDR3 totals 17 residues. Trimming at V came to 6 bases and at J to 0 bases, leaving 9 bases not matched to a gene. The germline gives CDR1 LNHDA, CDR2 SQIVND (reference sequence). The CDR3 loop reads CASRQVDRGSSNQPQHF. CDR3 DNA: TGTGCCAGTAGACAGGTGGACAGGGGATCTAGCAATCAGCCCCAGCATTTT.

This rearrangement joins TRBV5-8 to TRBJ2-1, with D possibly matching TRBD2 (5 bases). The CDR3 has 11 amino acids. Germline CDR1 SGHTS, CDR2 YDEGEE. Trimming pared 5 bases from V and 8 bases from J, leaving 8 bases between. The CDR3 bases are TGTGCCAGCAGTCTAGCCTATGAGCAGTTCTTC. Residues: CASSLAYEQFF.

The chain uses TRBV5-6 and TRBJ1-2; 8 bases fit TRBD1. The V gene's germline CDR1 is SGHDT and CDR2 YYEEEE. The trim removed 0 bases at V and 3 bases at J, leaving 4 bases unmatched. CDR3 size: 15 residues. In DNA, the CDR3 is TGTGCCAGCAGCTTGGTACAGGGGGTCGACTATGGCTACACCTTC. This gives the protein CASSLVQGVDYGYTF.

The chain employs TRBV2 and TRBJ1-1, with 9 bases identical to TRBD1. This CDR3 has 17 residues. Germline V CDR1 and CDR2: SNHLY, FYNNEI. Germline trimming cut 5 bases from V and 4 bases from J; bases unmatched to any gene: 14. The CDR3 sequence is CASSPGQGLQKGTEAFF. The DNA for the CDR3 is TGTGCCAGCAGTCCGGGACAGGGTCTCCAAAAGGGCACTGAAGCTTTCTTT.

This chain connects TRBV2 to TRBJ2-7, with 8 bases identical to TRBD2. This CDR3 region has 15 residues. Germline V lookup: CDR1 SNHLY, CDR2 FYNNEI. J was trimmed by 3 bases and V by 3 bases; bases with no gene match: 7. In DNA, the CDR3 is TGTGCCAGCAGTGAGTTAGGACTAGCCAACTACGAGCAGTACTTC. This translates into CASSELGLANYEQYF.

This clone was found a few times. CDR3 region: CASSPVGDSGYTF. CDR3 bases: TGTGCCAGCTCACCGGTGGGGGACTCTGGCTACACCTTC. The chain carries TRBV18 and TRBJ1-2; maybe TRBD1 (5 bases). The CDR3 covers 13 residues. Per the germline V gene, CDR1 is KGHSH and CDR2 is LQKENI. V was trimmed by 3 bases and J by 7 bases, leaving 12 bases between them.

The chain employs TRBV18 and TRBJ2-7; 8 positions agree with TRBD2. The CDR3 is 14 residues long. Germline V gives CDR1 KGHSH, CDR2 LQKENI. V lost 4 bases to trimming and J lost 6 bases; unmatched junction nucleotides: 8. DNA for the CDR3: TGTGCCAGCTCACTAGGGACTAGTCAGGGCGAGCAGTACTTC. This codes for CASSLGTSQGEQYF.

The CDR3 spells CSVEDRVATNEKLFF. Written as DNA, the CDR3 is TGCAGCGTTGAAGATCGGGTTGCAACTAATGAAAAACTGTTTTTT. The chain is built from TRBV29-1 and TRBJ1-4; D is uncertain. V was shortened by 0 bases and J by 0 bases, with 8 bases between the two germline ends. Germline V gives CDR1 SQVTM, CDR2 ANQGSEA. The CDR3 is 15 amino acids.

V usage is TRBV11-2 and J usage is TRBJ1-1; 7 bases map to TRBD1. The V gene's germline CDR1 is SGHAT and CDR2 FQNNGV. The CDR3 runs 15 residues. The trim removed 5 bases at V and 5 bases at J, leaving 11 bases unmatched. For the CDR3, the DNA is TGTGCCAGCAGCAGCCGCTCAGGGGGGGGTACTGAAGCTTTCTTT. This encodes CASSSRSGGGTEAFF.

V and J are TRBV19 and TRBJ2-7; TRBD1 matches 8 bases. V shed 5 bases, J shed 4 bases, and the junction held 7 bases outside the gene matches. Looked up from germline, CDR1 is LNHDA and CDR2 is SQIVND (reference sequence). The CDR3 has 14 amino acids. In nucleotides, the CDR3 is TGTGCCAGTAGTGTCAGGGGGCCAAGGTACGAGCAGTACTTC. Translation gives CASSVRGPRYEQYF.

Turning to this clone: Other DNA sequences in this sample translate to the same CDR3. The V gene is TRBV5-6, the J gene TRBJ2-3; D is ambiguous. This CDR3 has 11 amino acids. Trimming shortened V by 4 bases and J by 3 bases, and 3 bases separated the two germline ends. From germline, CDR1 is SGHDT and CDR2 YYEEEE. The CDR3 bases are TGTGCCAGCAGCAGAACAGATACGCAGTATTTT. The encoded protein is CASSRTDTQYF.